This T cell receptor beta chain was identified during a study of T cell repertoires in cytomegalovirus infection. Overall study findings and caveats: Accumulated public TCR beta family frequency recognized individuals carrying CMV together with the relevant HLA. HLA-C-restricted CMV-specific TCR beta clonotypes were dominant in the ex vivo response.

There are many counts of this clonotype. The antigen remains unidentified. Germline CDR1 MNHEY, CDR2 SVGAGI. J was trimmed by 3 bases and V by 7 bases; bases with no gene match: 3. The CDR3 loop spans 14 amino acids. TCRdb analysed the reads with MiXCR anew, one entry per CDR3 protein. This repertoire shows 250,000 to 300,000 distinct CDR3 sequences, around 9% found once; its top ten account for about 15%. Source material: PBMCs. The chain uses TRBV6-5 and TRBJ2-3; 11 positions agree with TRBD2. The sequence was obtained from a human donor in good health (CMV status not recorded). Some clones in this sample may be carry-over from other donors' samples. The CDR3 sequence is CASKTSGSTDTQYF. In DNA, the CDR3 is TGTGCCAGCAAAACTAGCGGGAGTACAGATACGCAGTATTTT.